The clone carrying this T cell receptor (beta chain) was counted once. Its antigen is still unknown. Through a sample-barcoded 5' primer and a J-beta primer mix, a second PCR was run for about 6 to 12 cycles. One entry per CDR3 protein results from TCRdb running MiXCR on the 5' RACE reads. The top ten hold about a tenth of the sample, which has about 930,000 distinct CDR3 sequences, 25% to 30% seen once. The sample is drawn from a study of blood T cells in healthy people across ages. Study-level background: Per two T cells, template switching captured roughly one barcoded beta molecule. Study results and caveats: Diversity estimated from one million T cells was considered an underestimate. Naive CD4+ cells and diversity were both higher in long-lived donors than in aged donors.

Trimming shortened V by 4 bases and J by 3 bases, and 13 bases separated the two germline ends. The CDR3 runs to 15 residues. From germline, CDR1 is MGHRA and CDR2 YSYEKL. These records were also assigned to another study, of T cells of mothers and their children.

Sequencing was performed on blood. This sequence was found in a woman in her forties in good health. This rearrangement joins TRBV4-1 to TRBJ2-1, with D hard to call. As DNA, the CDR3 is TGCGCCAGCAGCCTGTTGGGCATAGGCTACAATGAGCAGTTCTTC. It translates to CASSLLGIGYNEQFF.